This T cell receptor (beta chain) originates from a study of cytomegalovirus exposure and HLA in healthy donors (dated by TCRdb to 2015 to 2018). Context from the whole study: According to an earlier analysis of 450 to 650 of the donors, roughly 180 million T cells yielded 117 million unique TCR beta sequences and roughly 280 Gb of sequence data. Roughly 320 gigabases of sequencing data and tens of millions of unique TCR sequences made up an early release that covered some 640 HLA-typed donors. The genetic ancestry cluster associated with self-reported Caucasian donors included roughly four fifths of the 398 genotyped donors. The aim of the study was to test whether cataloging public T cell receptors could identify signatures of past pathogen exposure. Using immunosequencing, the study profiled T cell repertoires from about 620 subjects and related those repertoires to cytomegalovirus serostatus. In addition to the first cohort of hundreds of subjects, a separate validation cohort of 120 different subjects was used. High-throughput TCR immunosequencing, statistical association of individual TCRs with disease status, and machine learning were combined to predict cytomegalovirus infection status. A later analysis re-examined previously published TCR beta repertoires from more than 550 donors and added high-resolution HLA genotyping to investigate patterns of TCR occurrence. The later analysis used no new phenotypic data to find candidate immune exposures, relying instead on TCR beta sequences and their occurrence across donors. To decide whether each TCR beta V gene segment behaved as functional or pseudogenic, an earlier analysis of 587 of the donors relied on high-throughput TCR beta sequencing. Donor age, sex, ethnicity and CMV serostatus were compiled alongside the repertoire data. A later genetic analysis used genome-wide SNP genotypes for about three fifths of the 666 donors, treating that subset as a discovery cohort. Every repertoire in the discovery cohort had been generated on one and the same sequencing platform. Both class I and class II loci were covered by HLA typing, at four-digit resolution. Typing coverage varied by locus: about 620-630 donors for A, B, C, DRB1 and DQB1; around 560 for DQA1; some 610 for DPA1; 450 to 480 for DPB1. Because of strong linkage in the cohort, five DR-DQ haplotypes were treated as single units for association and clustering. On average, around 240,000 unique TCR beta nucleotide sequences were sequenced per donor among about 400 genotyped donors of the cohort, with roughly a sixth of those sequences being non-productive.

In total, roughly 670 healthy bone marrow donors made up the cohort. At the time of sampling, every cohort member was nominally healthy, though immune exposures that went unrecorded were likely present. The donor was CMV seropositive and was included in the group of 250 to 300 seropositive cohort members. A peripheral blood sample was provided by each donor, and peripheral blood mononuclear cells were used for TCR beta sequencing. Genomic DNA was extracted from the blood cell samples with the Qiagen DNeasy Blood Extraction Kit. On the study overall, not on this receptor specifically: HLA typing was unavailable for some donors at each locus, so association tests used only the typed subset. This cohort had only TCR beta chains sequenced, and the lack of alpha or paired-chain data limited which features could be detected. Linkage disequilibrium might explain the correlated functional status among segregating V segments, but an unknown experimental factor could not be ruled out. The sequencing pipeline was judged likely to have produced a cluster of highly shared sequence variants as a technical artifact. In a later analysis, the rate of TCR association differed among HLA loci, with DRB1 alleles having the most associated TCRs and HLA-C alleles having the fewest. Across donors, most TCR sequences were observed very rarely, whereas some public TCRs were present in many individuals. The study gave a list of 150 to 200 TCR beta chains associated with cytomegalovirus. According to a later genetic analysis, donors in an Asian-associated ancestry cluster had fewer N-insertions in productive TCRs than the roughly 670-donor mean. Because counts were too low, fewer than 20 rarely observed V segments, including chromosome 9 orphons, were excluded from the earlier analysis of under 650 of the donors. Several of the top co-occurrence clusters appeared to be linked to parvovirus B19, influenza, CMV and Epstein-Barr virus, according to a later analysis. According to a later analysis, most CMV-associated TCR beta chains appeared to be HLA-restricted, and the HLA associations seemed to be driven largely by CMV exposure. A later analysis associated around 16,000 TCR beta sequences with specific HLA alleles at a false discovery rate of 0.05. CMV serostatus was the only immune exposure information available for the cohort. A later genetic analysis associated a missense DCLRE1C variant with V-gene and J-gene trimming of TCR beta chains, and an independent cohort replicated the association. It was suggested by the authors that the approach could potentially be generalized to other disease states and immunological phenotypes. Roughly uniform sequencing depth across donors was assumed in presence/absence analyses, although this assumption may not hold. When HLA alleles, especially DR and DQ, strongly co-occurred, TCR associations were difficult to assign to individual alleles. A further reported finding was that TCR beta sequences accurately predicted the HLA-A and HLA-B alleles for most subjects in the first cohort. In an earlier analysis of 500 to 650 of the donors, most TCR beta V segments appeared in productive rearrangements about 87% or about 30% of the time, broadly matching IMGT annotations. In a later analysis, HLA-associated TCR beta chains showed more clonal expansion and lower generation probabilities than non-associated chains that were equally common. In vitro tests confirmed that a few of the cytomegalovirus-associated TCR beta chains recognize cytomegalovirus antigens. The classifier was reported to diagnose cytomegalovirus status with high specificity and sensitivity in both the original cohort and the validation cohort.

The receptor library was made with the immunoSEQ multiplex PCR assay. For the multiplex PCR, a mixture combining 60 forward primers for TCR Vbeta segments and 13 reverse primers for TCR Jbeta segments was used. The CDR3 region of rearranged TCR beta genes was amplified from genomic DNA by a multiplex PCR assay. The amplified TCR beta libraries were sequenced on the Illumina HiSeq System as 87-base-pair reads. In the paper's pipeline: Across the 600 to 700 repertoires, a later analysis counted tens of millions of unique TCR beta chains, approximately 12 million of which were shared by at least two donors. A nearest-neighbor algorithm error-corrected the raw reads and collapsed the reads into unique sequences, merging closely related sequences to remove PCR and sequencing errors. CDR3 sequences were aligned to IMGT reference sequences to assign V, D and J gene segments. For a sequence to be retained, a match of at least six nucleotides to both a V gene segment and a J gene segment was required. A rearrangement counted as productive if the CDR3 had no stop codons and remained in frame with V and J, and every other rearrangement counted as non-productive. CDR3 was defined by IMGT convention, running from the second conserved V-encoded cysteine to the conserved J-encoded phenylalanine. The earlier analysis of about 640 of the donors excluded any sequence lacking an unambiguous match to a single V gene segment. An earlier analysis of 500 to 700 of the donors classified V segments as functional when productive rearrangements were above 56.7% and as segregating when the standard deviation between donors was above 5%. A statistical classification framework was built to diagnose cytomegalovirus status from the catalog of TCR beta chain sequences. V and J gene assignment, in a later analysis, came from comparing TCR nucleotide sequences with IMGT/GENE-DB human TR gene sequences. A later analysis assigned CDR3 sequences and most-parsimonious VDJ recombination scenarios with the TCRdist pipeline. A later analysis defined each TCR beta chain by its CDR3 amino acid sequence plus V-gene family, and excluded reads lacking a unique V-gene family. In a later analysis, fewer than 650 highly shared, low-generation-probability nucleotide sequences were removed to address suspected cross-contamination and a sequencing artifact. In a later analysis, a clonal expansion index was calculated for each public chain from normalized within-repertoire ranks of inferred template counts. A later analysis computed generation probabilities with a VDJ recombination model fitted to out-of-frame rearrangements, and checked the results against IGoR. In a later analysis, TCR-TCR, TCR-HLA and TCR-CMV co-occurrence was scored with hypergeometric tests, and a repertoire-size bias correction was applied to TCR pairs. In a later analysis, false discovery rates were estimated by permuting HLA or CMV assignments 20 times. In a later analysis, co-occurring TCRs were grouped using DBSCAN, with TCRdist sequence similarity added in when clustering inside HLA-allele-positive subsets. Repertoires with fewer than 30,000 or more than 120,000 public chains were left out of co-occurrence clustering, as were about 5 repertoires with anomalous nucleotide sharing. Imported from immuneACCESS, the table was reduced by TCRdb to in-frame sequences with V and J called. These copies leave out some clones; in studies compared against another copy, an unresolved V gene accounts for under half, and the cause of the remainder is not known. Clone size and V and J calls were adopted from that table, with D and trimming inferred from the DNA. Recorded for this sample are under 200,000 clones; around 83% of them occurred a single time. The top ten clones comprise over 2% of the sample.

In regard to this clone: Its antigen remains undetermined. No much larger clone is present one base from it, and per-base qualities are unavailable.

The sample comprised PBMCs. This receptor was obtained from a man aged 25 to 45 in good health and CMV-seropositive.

The CDR3 reads CASSLTLAGTNEQFF. The DNA sequence is given as TGCGCCAGCAGCTTGACCCTAGCGGGGACCAATGAGCAGTTCTTC. The V and J segments used are TRBV5-1 and TRBJ2-1, with 9 junctional bases fitting TRBD2. CDR1 is given as SGHRS and CDR2 as YFSETQ, both from the germline V gene. Germline trimming: 1 base from V, 6 bases from J; junction bases outside gene matches: 5. Its CDR3 holds 15 amino acids, cysteine through phenylalanine. The read is trimmed to its CDR3 DNA, 45 bases read in frame from base 1.